Shown below are 31 T cell receptor beta chains from a single sample sequenced in a study of blood T cell repertoires in COVID-19 (dated by TCRdb to between 2020 and 2021). Receptor amplification or capture employed the immunoSEQ multiplex PCR assay. In its TCRdb copy, this immuneACCESS table keeps in-frame sequences only and misses some clones. Where compared with another copy, unresolved V genes explain less than half of these, and the others have no known cause. The sample table holds around 240,000 clones, of which approximately 86% were seen once. The top ten hold roughly 3% of the sample. Sequencing was carried out using peripheral blood. The receptor set was obtained from a woman aged 30 to 39 who had recovered from COVID-19.

The rearrangement uses TRBV6-5 and TRBJ1-6; the D is unclear. The CDR3 extends over 14 amino acids. V shed 7 bases and J shed 10 bases, with 17 bases lying between them. Germline V CDR1 and CDR2: MNHEY, SVGAGI. CDR3 nucleotide sequence: TGTGCCAGCAAGCGTAGAGGCACGAGGTCACCCCTCCACTTT. Encoded protein: CASKRRGTRSPLHF.

This clone was observed a handful of times. V and J are TRBV7-9 and TRBJ1-6, with 11 bases matching TRBD1. The CDR3 covers 16 residues. V dropped 3 bases and J dropped 6; count of bases not matched to a gene: 4. CDR1 and CDR2 (germline): SEHNR, FQNEAQ (reference sequence). The CDR3 DNA reads as TGTGCCAGCAGCTTGGGGGACAGGGGGTTTAATTCACCCCTCCACTTT. Its translation is CASSLGDRGFNSPLHF.

The chain has TRBV2 and TRBJ2-1; 11 bases are shared with TRBD2. V shed 4 bases and J 7 bases; nucleotides not matched to a gene: 6. CDR1 and CDR2 from the germline V gene are SNHLY and FYNNEI. This CDR3 is built from 15 residues. CDR3 sequence: CASSVGTSGGNEQFF. CDR3 DNA: TGTGCCAGCAGTGTGGGGACTAGCGGAGGAAATGAGCAGTTCTTC.

The chain couples TRBV7-2 to TRBJ1-2, with 10 bases matching TRBD1. The length of the CDR3 is 15 residues. V shed 2 bases, J shed 7 bases, and the junction held 7 bases outside the gene matches. Looked up from germline, CDR1 is SGHTA and CDR2 is FQGNSA. CDR3 protein: CASSLLGTGEGGYTF. CDR3 DNA sequence: TGTGCCAGCAGCTTACTAGGGACAGGGGAGGGTGGCTACACCTTC.

This chain connects TRBV10-3 to TRBJ1-3; no clear D gene. The V and J ends lost 6 bases and 4 bases respectively, with 7 bases between them. Germline CDR1 and CDR2: ENHRY and SYGVKD. This CDR3 region has 12 residues. The DNA of the CDR3 is TGTGCCATCAGCGGGTCGGGAAACACCATATATTTT. Translating it yields CAISGSGNTIYF.

The rearrangement uses TRBV9 and TRBJ2-1; TRBD2 agrees at 11 bases. V lost 0 bases and J lost 10; bases outside the gene matches: 3. There are 14 residues in the CDR3. Germline CDR1 is SGDLS and CDR2 is YYNGEE. The DNA for the CDR3 is TGTGCCAGCAGCGTAGGACTAGCGGGGAGGGAGCAGTTCTTC. Its protein is CASSVGLAGREQFF.

This chain connects TRBV2 to TRBJ1-1; D not resolved. Germline-derived CDR1 and CDR2 are SNHLY and FYNNEI. The CDR3 runs 14 residues. The V and J ends lost 2 bases and 0 bases respectively, with 7 bases between them. For the CDR3, the DNA is TGTGCCAGCAGTGAAAGCCTGTTGAACACTGAAGCTTTCTTT. Its translation is CASSESLLNTEAFF.

CDR3 DNA: TGTGCCAGCAGTGAGGGACAGCATAATTCACCCCTCCACTTT. This gives the protein CASSEGQHNSPLHF. V and J are TRBV6-1 and TRBJ1-6, with 7 bases matching TRBD1. J gave up 5 bases and V 3 bases, and 1 base lay outside the gene matches. The CDR3 runs to 14 residues. In germline, CDR1 is MNHNS, CDR2 SASEGT.

The chain employs TRBV6-5 and TRBJ1-4, with a tentative D call TRBD1 (5 bases). The V and J ends lost 0 bases and 7 bases respectively, with 15 bases between them. The V gene's germline CDR1 is MNHEY and CDR2 SVGAGI. The CDR3 runs to 16 residues. The CDR3 nucleotides are TGTGCCAGCAGTTACTCGAATTGGGAAGGGGCTGAAAAACTGTTTTTT. Its protein is CASSYSNWEGAEKLFF.

V and J are TRBV3-1 (or the pseudogene TRBV3-2) and TRBJ2-5; D perhaps matches TRBD2 (6 bases). Germline-derived CDR1 and CDR2 are LGHDT and YNNKEL (reference sequence). The CDR3 extends over 14 amino acids. With 8 bases removed from V and 5 bases from J, the gap between germline ends came to 18 bases. In DNA form, the CDR3 reads TGTGCCAGCGGCACTAGCATTAGTTGGGAGACCCAGTACTTC. Its translation is CASGTSISWETQYF.

This chain links TRBV4-1 with TRBJ2-7; the D is unclear. V was trimmed by 0 bases and J by 3 bases, leaving 6 bases between them. The germline CDR1 and CDR2 sequences are MGHRA and YSYEKL. The CDR3 totals 13 residues. CDR3 nucleotide sequence: TGCGCCAGCAGCCAAGACACAATCTACGAGCAGTACTTC. Its protein is CASSQDTIYEQYF.

The chain joins TRBV7-9 to TRBJ2-1; D might be TRBD1 (6 bases). V was clipped by 4 bases and J by 3 bases, with 13 bases between them. The CDR3 extends over 15 amino acids. CDR1 and CDR2 (germline): SEHNR, FQNEAQ (reference sequence). As DNA, the CDR3 is TGTGCCAGCAGCTACGACAGGATGTACTACAATGAGCAGTTCTTC. This translates into CASSYDRMYYNEQFF. Drawing the rest from reference TRBV7-9 and TRBJ2-1, the complete variable domain is DTGVSQNPRHKITKRGQNVTFRCDPISEHNRLYWYRQTLGQGPEFLTYFQNEAQLEKSRLLSDRFSAERPKGSFSTLEIQRTEQGDSAMYLCASSYDRMYYNEQFFGPGTRLTVL.

The chain uses TRBV7-2 and TRBJ1-2, with 7 nucleotides matching TRBD1. The V gene end was trimmed by 2 bases and the J gene end by 8 bases; junction bases not matched to a gene: 5. CDR1 is SGHTA and CDR2 is FQGNSA in the germline V gene. CDR3 length: 13 residues. This CDR3 reads CASSLRTGEGYTF. In nucleotides, the CDR3 is TGTGCCAGCAGCTTACGGACAGGAGAAGGCTACACCTTC.

This CDR3 is CASNRVYNTGELFF. The CDR3, as DNA: TGTGCCAGCAACAGGGTATATAACACCGGGGAGCTGTTTTTT. V gene TRBV2 combines with J gene TRBJ2-2, with D maybe TRBD1 (6 bases). V was clipped by 7 bases and J by 2 bases, with 11 bases between them. This CDR3 is 14 amino acids long. Germline V gene sequence: CDR1 SNHLY, CDR2 FYNNEI.

V and J are TRBV6-5 and TRBJ1-5; 10 nucleotides match TRBD1. Germline V lookup: CDR1 MNHEY, CDR2 SVGAGI. With V trimmed by 6 bases and J by 4 bases, 3 bases remained unmatched. There are 14 residues in the CDR3. DNA of the CDR3: TGTGCCAGCAGGGAGGGACAGGGGAATCAGCCCCAGCATTTT. Translated, it gives CASREGQGNQPQHF.

The CDR3 region has the DNA TGCGCCAGCAGCCCCGGGTCACCGGGTGAAAAACTGTTTTTT. Protein sequence: CASSPGSPGEKLFF. The rearrangement uses TRBV5-1 and TRBJ1-4; D is ambiguous. The CDR3 extends over 14 amino acids. The V gene lost 4 bases and the J gene lost 7 bases, with 14 bases spanning the gap. The V gene's germline CDR1 is SGHRS and CDR2 YFSETQ.

CDR3 sequence reads: CASSGIAGGLNEQFF. CDR3 in DNA: TGTGCCAGCAGCGGAATAGCGGGGGGACTCAATGAGCAGTTCTTC. V gene TRBV27 combines with J gene TRBJ2-1, with 10 positions matching TRBD2. Germline CDR1 reads MNHEY; CDR2 reads SMNVEV (reference sequence). The CDR3 length is 15 residues. With V trimmed by 6 bases and J by 6 bases, 8 bases remained unmatched.

This sequence joins TRBV18 and TRBJ2-3; 9 bases match TRBD2. Germline assignment: CDR1 KGHSH and CDR2 LQKENI. This CDR3 contains 16 residues. V shed 0 bases, J shed 3 bases, and the junction held 4 bases outside the gene matches. The CDR3 DNA reads TGTGCCAGCTCACCACCCGGGACTAGCTTGACAGATACGCAGTATTTT. It is translated as CASSPPGTSLTDTQYF.

The chain recombines TRBV11-3 with TRBJ2-1, with D tentatively TRBD2 (5 bases). Trimming took 5 bases from V and 6 from J, leaving 11 bases between them. The CDR3 covers 13 residues. Germline V lookup: CDR1 SGHNT, CDR2 YENEEA. CDR3 coding DNA: TGTGCCAGCAGCCCAGGAGGTAGCAATGAGCAGTTCTTC. The encoded protein is CASSPGGSNEQFF.

The chain combines TRBV6-1 with TRBJ1-5; 7 bases are shared with TRBD1. The CDR3 is 14 residues long. With V trimmed by 3 bases and J by 6 bases, 5 bases remained unmatched. From germline, CDR1 is MNHNS and CDR2 SASEGT. The CDR3 DNA follows: TGTGCCAGCAGTGACACAGGGGTCGGTCAGCCCCAGCATTTT. Its translation is CASSDTGVGQPQHF.

The CDR3 nucleotides read TGTGCCAGCAGTCCAAGGAGTTTAGATACGCAGTATTTT. Its translation: CASSPRSLDTQYF. The rearrangement joins TRBV5-4 to TRBJ2-3; D is undetermined. This CDR3 is built from 13 residues. Trimming pared 5 bases from V and 5 bases from J, leaving 12 bases between. CDR1 and CDR2 from the germline V gene are SGHNT and YYREEE (reference sequence).

CDR3 DNA sequence: TGTGCCAGCAGCAAGACAGGGGTGGGCTACACCTTC. The encoded protein is CASSKTGVGYTF. This chain connects TRBV3-1 (or the pseudogene TRBV3-2) to TRBJ1-2; 8 bases agree with TRBD1. In germline, CDR1 is LGHDT, CDR2 YNNKEL (reference sequence). The V and J ends lost 5 bases and 8 bases, in that order; junction bases with no gene match: 4. The CDR3 runs to 12 residues.

This chain uses TRBV21-1 with TRBJ2-7; the table calls TRBD2, which could not be checked here. TRBV21-1 is marked as a pseudogene. This CDR3 contains 14 residues. The CDR3 loop is CASSKVGTSIEQYF. The CDR3 DNA reads TGTGCCAGCAGCAAAGTAGGGACTAGCATTGAGCAGTACTTC.

J is TRBJ2-5 and V is TRBV6-5, with TRBD1 as a possible D gene (5 bases). V lost 4 bases and J 3 bases, leaving 18 bases between the germline ends. The CDR3 consists of 16 residues. The germline V gene has CDR1 MNHEY and CDR2 SVGAGI. The chain's CDR3 is CASSFFAGKAKETQYF. CDR3 sequence (DNA): TGTGCCAGCAGTTTTTTTGCAGGGAAAGCCAAAGAGACCCAGTACTTC.

J is TRBJ2-5 and V is TRBV9; TRBD2 agrees at 12 bases. The germline V gene has CDR1 SGDLS and CDR2 YYNGEE. CDR3 length equals 17 residues. V gave up 0 bases and J gave up 1 base; unmatched junction bases: 4. CDR3 sequence (DNA): TGTGCCAGCAGCGTAGGAGGACTAGCGGGGTCCCAAGAGACCCAGTACTTC. It yields the protein CASSVGGLAGSQETQYF. The full variable domain, in which reference TRBV9 and TRBJ2-5 provide the parts outside the CDR3, is DSGVTQTPKHLITATGQRVTLRCSPRSGDLSVYWYQQSLDQGLQFLIQYYNGEERAKGNILERFSAQQFPDLHSELNLSSLELGDSALYFCASSVGGLAGSQETQYFGPGTRLLVL.

The V gene is TRBV7-6, the J gene TRBJ2-3, with 12 nucleotides matching TRBD2. This CDR3 comprises 15 residues. V trimming: 4 bases; J trimming: 5 bases; junction bases outside the gene matches: 4. The germline CDR1 and CDR2 sequences are SGHVS and FNYEAQ. The CDR3 bases are TGTGCCAGCAGCTCTCGACTAGCGGGGGTAGATACGCAGTATTTT. This sequence encodes CASSSRLAGVDTQYF.

The V call is TRBV4-1, the J call TRBJ1-5; TRBD1 matches at 9 bases. Germline-derived CDR1 and CDR2 are MGHRA and YSYEKL. J lost 1 base, V lost 3 bases, and 7 bases had no gene match. The CDR3 is 17 amino acids. The CDR3 DNA reads TGCGCCAGCAGCCAGAAGGACAGGGGCGCCAGCAATCAGCCCCAGCATTTT. This sequence encodes CASSQKDRGASNQPQHF.

This rearrangement joins TRBV4-2 to TRBJ1-1, with D perhaps matching TRBD1 (5 bases). The CDR3 covers 13 residues. Germline V gene sequence: CDR1 LGHNA, CDR2 YNFKEQ. With 5 bases removed from V and 3 bases from J, the gap between germline ends came to 10 bases. DNA for the CDR3: TGTGCCAGCAGCAAGACAGTGGACACTGAAGCTTTCTTT. Translated: CASSKTVDTEAFF.

This sequence joins TRBV5-1 and TRBJ2-5; a possible D gene is TRBD1 (5 bases). V was shortened by 2 bases and J by 4 bases, with 12 bases between the two germline ends. From germline, CDR1 is SGHRS and CDR2 YFSETQ. This CDR3 has 14 amino acids. The CDR3 reads CASSLRGITETQYF. The CDR3 DNA sequence: TGCGCCAGCAGCTTAAGGGGTATAACAGAGACCCAGTACTTC.

V gene TRBV2 combines with J gene TRBJ1-2; D perhaps matches TRBD1 (6 bases). CDR3 length: 17 amino acids. CDR1 is SNHLY and CDR2 is FYNNEI in the germline V gene. Trimming removed 2 bases from V and 2 bases from J, with 18 bases in between. CDR3 protein: CASSELRGSGQNYGYTF. CDR3 sequence (DNA): TGTGCCAGCAGTGAACTTCGGGGTTCGGGACAAAACTATGGCTACACCTTC.

The V call is TRBV9, the J call TRBJ2-3; D is uncertain. Germline V gene sequence: CDR1 SGDLS, CDR2 YYNGEE. There are 13 residues in the CDR3. V lost 5 bases, J lost 2 bases, and 9 bases lay in between. CDR3 sequence: CASSRRLTDTQYF. The CDR3 DNA sequence: TGTGCCAGCAGTAGGAGACTCACAGATACGCAGTATTTT.